The 30 T cell receptor beta chains reported below all come from one sample, sequenced in a study of human T cells and chemical hapten exposure. TCRdb re-called the RACE reads with MiXCR, one entry per CDR3 protein. The repertoire includes about 340,000 distinct CDR3 sequences, 5.5% to 8% of them detected once, and less than 10% sits in the top ten. Time point denoted: patch test 1, 2 weeks after DPC sensitization. Treatment in this sample: therapeutic diphenylcyclopropenone sensitization with weekly scalp DPC. The sequences come from whole blood, collected in connection with sensitization to the hapten diphenylcyclopropenone (DPC). The receptors stem from a woman younger than 30 with alopecia areata. Some clones in this sample may be carry-over from other donors' samples.

There are many counts of this clonotype. This chain joins TRBV3-1 and TRBJ2-4; 7 bases map to TRBD2. The CDR3 covers 11 residues. Unmatched junction bases numbered 2, after V lost 1 base and J lost 14 bases. Germline-derived CDR1 and CDR2 are LGHDT and YNNKEL (reference sequence). In nucleotides, the CDR3 is TGTGCCAGCAGCCAAGGCGGGGGAGAGTACTTC. This translates into CASSQGGGEYF.

The table lists this clonotype with a few counts. The chain joins TRBV29-1 to TRBJ2-2; no firm D call. Germline values: CDR1 SQVTM, CDR2 ANQGSEA. CDR3 size: 14 residues. V was shortened by 4 bases and J by 6 bases, with 15 bases between the two germline ends. CDR3 amino acids: CSVAESSGAGELFF. The CDR3 nucleotides read TGCAGCGTTGCCGAAAGTTCAGGCGCCGGGGAGCTGTTTTTT.

This clonotype appeared many times. The V and J genes are TRBV5-1 and TRBJ2-3, with TRBD1 identical over 7 bases. Trimming cost V 4 bases and J 0 bases; bases outside gene matches: 2. CDR1 is SGHRS and CDR2 is YFSETQ in the germline V gene. The length of the CDR3 is 14 residues. Here the CDR3 reads CASSVDRSTDTQYF. The CDR3 coding sequence is TGCGCCAGCAGCGTGGACAGGAGCACAGATACGCAGTATTTT.

This clonotype appeared many times. The chain combines TRBV7-8 with TRBJ2-1; the D gene is possibly TRBD2 (6 bases). Germline CDR1 and CDR2: SGHVS and FQNEAQ. The CDR3 is 15 amino acids. Trimming removed 5 bases at V and 3 bases at J, with 14 bases between. CDR3 in DNA: TGTGCCAGCAGCCCACCCGGGCGGGGCTACAATGAGCAGTTCTTC. This gives the protein CASSPPGRGYNEQFF.

This clonotype was counted ten times or more. The chain combines TRBV5-6 with TRBJ2-4; 12 bases match TRBD2. With V trimmed by 4 bases and J by 0 bases, 8 bases remained unmatched. CDR1 and CDR2 from the germline V gene are SGHDT and YYEEEE. The CDR3 loop spans 18 amino acids. As DNA, the CDR3 is TGTGCCAGCAGCGGGGGACTAGCGGGCGCACTAGCCAAAAACATTCAGTACTTC. Its translation: CASSGGLAGALAKNIQYF.

This clonotype was counted at least ten times. The chain joins TRBV6-5 to TRBJ2-3; D might be TRBD1 (6 bases). Germline CDR1 reads MNHEY; CDR2 reads SVGAGI. Trimming pared 5 bases from V and 1 base from J, leaving 13 bases between. The CDR3 runs to 15 residues. As DNA, the CDR3 is TGTGCCAGCAGTACCCGTGGGGGCGGCACAGATACGCAGTATTTT. Translating gives CASSTRGGGTDTQYF.

The J gene is TRBJ1-2, the V gene TRBV4-1; tentatively, D is TRBD1 (5 bases). Germline CDR1 is MGHRA and CDR2 is YSYEKL. The CDR3 consists of 15 residues. Trimming left V 8 bases short and J 3 bases short, with 19 bases between. Written as DNA, the CDR3 is TGCGCCAGCCGAGAGGGAGGGGAGGCGGACTATGGCTACACCTTC. Its translation is CASREGGEADYGYTF.

At least ten counts were recorded for this clonotype. The CDR3 bases are TGCGCCAGCAGCCAAACGGTGGCGGGGCGCCGGGAGACCCAGTACTTC. It codes for CASSQTVAGRRETQYF. The J gene is TRBJ2-5, the V gene TRBV4-3; the D gene is possibly TRBD2 (6 bases). CDR1 and CDR2 (germline): LGHNA, YSLEER. This CDR3 region has 16 residues. V was cut by 2 bases and J by 5 bases, with 18 bases left in between.

This clonotype was observed a handful of times. This sequence joins TRBV6-5 and TRBJ1-2; D remains ambiguous. Germline V gives CDR1 MNHEY, CDR2 SVGAGI. The CDR3 spans 16 residues. The ends were cut back, 0 bases at V and 8 bases at J, with 19 bases in the middle. This CDR3 reads CASSYSVGRPSGGYTF. The DNA for the CDR3 is TGTGCCAGCAGTTACTCAGTCGGCAGGCCGTCTGGAGGCTACACCTTC.

This chain links TRBV7-8 with TRBJ1-1, with unresolved D. Trimming took 2 bases from V and 3 from J, leaving 10 bases between them. Germline V gene data show CDR1 as SGHVS and CDR2 as FQNEAQ. The CDR3 has 14 amino acids. The CDR3 nucleotides are TGTGCCAGCAGCTTACAGTGGCGGGACACTGAAGCTTTCTTT. Protein sequence: CASSLQWRDTEAFF.

This clonotype was observed a handful of times. The chain is built from TRBV5-1 and TRBJ2-5; TRBD1 is a possible D gene (6 bases). The CDR3 runs 16 residues. CDR1 is SGHRS, CDR2 YFSETQ, per germline. The ends were cut back, 0 bases at V and 9 bases at J, with 21 bases in the middle. The CDR3 sequence: CASSLVAGSGERAQYF. The DNA of the CDR3 is TGCGCCAGCAGCTTGGTGGCAGGTTCAGGGGAACGAGCCCAGTACTTC.

This clonotype was observed at least ten times. This chain uses TRBV4-1 with TRBJ1-1; D might be TRBD1 (6 bases). V lost 0 bases and J lost 4, with 9 bases in between. This CDR3 has 14 residues. The V gene's germline CDR1 is MGHRA and CDR2 YSYEKL. CDR3 sequence: CASSQDRGSTEAFF. In DNA form, the CDR3 reads TGCGCCAGCAGCCAAGATAGGGGGAGCACTGAAGCTTTCTTT.

The J gene is TRBJ1-1, the V gene TRBV5-1; no clear D. V gave up 2 bases and J gave up 2 bases, with 13 bases separating them. The CDR3 is made up of 15 amino acids. Germline lookup yields CDR1 SGHRS and CDR2 YFSETQ. For the CDR3, the DNA is TGCGCCAGCAGCTTTTCGGCAGGCGTAAACACTGAAGCTTTCTTT. The encoded protein is CASSFSAGVNTEAFF.

V gene TRBV4-1 combines with J gene TRBJ1-1, with 10 positions matching TRBD1. Germline lookup yields CDR1 MGHRA and CDR2 YSYEKL. The CDR3 is made up of 14 amino acids. V was pared by 4 bases and J by 11 bases, with 10 bases of the junction left unmatched. CDR3 in DNA: TGCGCCAGCAGCCTCGACAGGGGGCTCGGAGAGGCTTTCTTT. Protein product: CASSLDRGLGEAFF.

The table lists this clonotype with many counts. This chain links TRBV6-2 or TRBV6-3 with TRBJ2-1, with D perhaps TRBD2 (7 bases). Germline-derived CDR1 and CDR2 are MNHEY and SVGEGT. Trimming left V 5 bases short and J 10 bases short, with 18 bases between. This CDR3 comprises 14 residues. The CDR3 DNA reads as TGTGCCAGCAGTCCTGTCCGGGGGGCGAGGGAGCAGTTCTTC. Amino acids: CASSPVRGAREQFF.

This clonotype was seen at least ten times. The chain employs TRBV7-8 and TRBJ2-1; D uncertain. The CDR3 loop spans 14 amino acids. V lost 5 bases, J lost 8 bases, and 16 bases lay in between. Germline CDR1 and CDR2: SGHVS and FQNEAQ. CDR3 region: CASSLDSGRDEQFF. CDR3 DNA sequence: TGTGCCAGCAGCCTCGACTCCGGTCGGGATGAGCAGTTCTTC.

The sample holds many counts of this clonotype. V and J are TRBV7-2 and TRBJ2-3; TRBD2 aligns across 9 bases. There are 16 residues in the CDR3. CDR1 and CDR2 (germline): SGHTA, FQGNSA. The V and J ends lost 1 base and 0 bases, in that order; junction bases with no gene match: 2. CDR3 sequence reads: CASSLGGLASTDTQYF. The DNA of the CDR3 is TGTGCCAGCAGCTTAGGGGGACTAGCCAGCACAGATACGCAGTATTTT. The entire variable domain, with the rest obtained from reference TRBV7-2 and TRBJ2-3, is as follows: GAGVSQSPSNKVTEKGKDVELRCDPISGHTALYWYRQSLGQGLEFLIYFQGNSAPDKSGLPSDRFSAERTGGSVSTLTIQRTQQEDSAVYLCASSLGGLASTDTQYFGPGTRLTVL.

The chain recombines TRBV7-2 with TRBJ2-6; D not resolved. The CDR3 consists of 16 residues. Per germline, CDR1 SGHTA and CDR2 FQGNSA. V lost 0 bases, J lost 0 bases, and 6 bases lay in between. Here the CDR3 DNA reads TGTGCCAGCAGCTTAGCAGCGCACTCTGGGGCCAACGTCCTGACTTTC. It translates to CASSLAAHSGANVLTF.

The rearrangement joins TRBV18 to TRBJ1-5, with D perhaps TRBD1 (5 bases). Trimming removed 8 bases from V and 0 bases from J, with 8 bases in between. The germline CDR1 and CDR2 sequences are KGHSH and LQKENI. The CDR3 runs 13 residues. The CDR3 DNA sequence: TGTGCCAGCACGGGGGATAGCAATCAGCCCCAGCATTTT. Translated, it gives CASTGDSNQPQHF.

The genes are TRBV10-3 and TRBJ2-3; 9 positions match TRBD1. J was trimmed by 5 bases and V by 5 bases; bases with no gene match: 14. The V gene's germline CDR1 is ENHRY and CDR2 SYGVKD. CDR3 length: 17 residues. The chain's CDR3 is CAISFSIDRGEGDTQYF. The CDR3 region has the DNA TGTGCCATCAGTTTCTCCATTGACAGGGGGGAGGGAGATACGCAGTATTTT.

The sample holds many counts of this clonotype. J is TRBJ1-5 and V is TRBV6-1; no clear D gene. CDR1 is MNHNS, CDR2 SASEGT, per germline. CDR3 size: 15 residues. Trimming stripped 6 bases from V and 2 bases from J, with 14 bases between. CDR3 sequence (DNA): TGTGCCAGCAGGACTGCGGGTTTCGGCAATCAGCCCCAGCATTTT. This codes for CASRTAGFGNQPQHF.

J is TRBJ2-2 and V is TRBV11-2; 7 bases are a match to TRBD2. The V gene's germline CDR1 is SGHAT and CDR2 FQNNGV. With 5 bases clipped from V and 4 bases from J, the junction kept 19 bases outside the gene matches. The length of the CDR3 is 19 residues. Here the CDR3 reads CASSNLYASSGPGTGELFF. The DNA for the CDR3 is TGTGCCAGCAGCAACCTCTACGCGTCTAGCGGTCCTGGCACCGGGGAGCTGTTTTTT.

This clonotype was seen a handful of times. This rearrangement joins TRBV24-1 to TRBJ1-1; TRBD1 is a possible D gene (5 bases). V was pared by 6 bases and J by 7 bases, with 11 bases between. The length of the CDR3 is 12 residues. CDR1 KGHDR and CDR2 SFDVKD come from the germline V gene. In DNA, the CDR3 is TGTGCCACCAGTTACAGGCGCCTTGAAGCTTTCTTT. This gives the protein CATSYRRLEAFF.

This clonotype has ten or more counts. The chain links TRBV28 to TRBJ2-3, with TRBD1 identical over 7 bases. V trimming: 2 bases; J trimming: 9 bases; junction bases outside the gene matches: 5. Germline-derived CDR1 and CDR2 are MDHEN and SYDVKM. The CDR3 spans 13 residues. CDR3 loop: CASSLTGVGTQYF. The CDR3 DNA sequence: TGTGCCAGCAGTTTAACAGGGGTCGGCACGCAGTATTTT.

In its sample, this clonotype was seen many times. The chain combines TRBV7-8 with TRBJ1-4; TRBD1 aligns across 9 bases. The CDR3 runs to 15 residues. Germline V CDR1 and CDR2: SGHVS, FQNEAQ. The V gene end was trimmed by 0 bases and the J gene end by 11 bases; junction bases not matched to a gene: 7. CDR3 in DNA: TGTGCCAGCAGCTTAGCAGACAGGGGGGGCGAGAAACTGTTTTTT. Residues: CASSLADRGGEKLFF.

The chain links TRBV6-5 to TRBJ2-3; perhaps TRBD1 as D (5 bases). CDR3 length: 12 residues. Germline V gene lookup returns CDR1 MNHEY and CDR2 SVGAGI. Trimming pared 5 bases from V and 2 bases from J, leaving 5 bases between. CDR3 coding DNA: TGTGCCAGCAGTGGGGCCACAGATACGCAGTATTTT. Its translation is CASSGATDTQYF.

Only one count was recorded for this clonotype. An end of the junction differs from the germline gene, which may be a read error. The genes are TRBV11-1 and TRBJ2-1; 10 bases align to TRBD2. Germline lookup yields CDR1 SGHAT and CDR2 FQDESV (reference sequence). The CDR3 sequence is 12 residues long. CDR3: CASSSQAGGPIF. CDR3 nucleotides: TGTGCCAGCAGCTCACAAGCGGGGGGGCCAATCTTC.

A few counts support this clonotype. The CDR3 DNA reads TGTGCCAGCAGCCAAGAGGGGGGTAACTATGGCTACACCTTC. Translated: CASSQEGGNYGYTF. This chain links TRBV4-2 with TRBJ1-2, with D possibly being TRBD1 (5 bases). The CDR3 runs 14 residues. Trimming shortened V by 0 bases and J by 1 base, and 6 bases separated the two germline ends. Germline CDR1 is LGHNA and CDR2 is YNFKEQ.

This clonotype came up many times. This chain uses TRBV5-1 with TRBJ2-7, with D possibly being TRBD1 or TRBD2 (5 bases each). Germline V lookup: CDR1 SGHRS, CDR2 YFSETQ. This CDR3 has 12 amino acids. Trimming removed 4 bases at V and 4 bases at J, with 9 bases between. The CDR3 nucleotides are TGCGCCAGCAGCAGGGACGTTTACGAGCAGTACTTC. This sequence encodes CASSRDVYEQYF.

This clonotype has more than one count but fewer than ten. The chain couples TRBV5-4 to TRBJ1-2; a possible D gene is TRBD1 (6 bases). V dropped 5 bases and J dropped 2 bases, with 16 bases sitting between them. Per germline, CDR1 SGHNT and CDR2 YYREEE (reference sequence). The CDR3 is made up of 15 amino acids. CDR3 DNA: TGTGCCAGCAGATCCCAACAGGGCGCCAACTATGGCTACACCTTC. Translating gives CASRSQQGANYGYTF.